This T cell receptor (beta chain) emerged from a study of beta chain features in type 1 diabetes. Overall study context: Across every sample, around 98 million sorted cells were examined in total. Overall study findings and caveats: The study found moderately but significantly shorter TCRB CDR3s in all four CD4+ subsets of Type 1 diabetes patients.

This CDR3 has 13 residues. Germline V lookup: CDR1 GTSNPN, CDR2 SVGIG (reference sequence). V lost 5 bases, J lost 4 bases, and 5 bases stayed unmatched. On this clone itself: Its antigen remains unknown.

Since all of the isolated RNA was reverse transcribed, expressed TCRB transcripts were what got sequenced. This table comes from immunoSEQ multiplex PCR, and its TCRdb copy is limited to in-frame clones, with some not included. The sample holds under 300,000 clones, more than 11% seen once. This receptor was identified in a young man with type 1 diabetes. The chain employs TRBV30 and TRBJ1-2; TRBD1 matches 9 bases. Sequencing was performed on naive CD4+ T cells from blood. Written as DNA, the CDR3 is TGTGCCTGGGGAGAGGACAGGGGCTATGGCTACACCTTC. Amino acid sequence: CAWGEDRGYGYTF.